This T cell receptor (beta chain) was identified during a study of CD8+CD57+ T cells in acquired aplastic anemia. On the study more broadly: Recorded DNA amounts for sorted CD4+ and CD8+ cells had an average of approximately 3 ug. The average read count for CD4+ cells in healthy donors was around 10 million. Whole-study results and caveats: Patients and controls were not found to differ significantly in CD8+ Simpson's diversity.

CDR3 and TCR beta VDJ profiling relied on genomic DNA as the template. TCRdb ran MiXCR on the reads and lists one entry per CDR3 protein. The sample shows hundreds of thousands of distinct CDR3 sequences, 65% to 80% of them seen only once. The table lists this clonotype with a count of one. The antigen remains unidentified. A read error may produce the germline difference seen at one junction end. CDR3 length: 14 residues. Germline V gene data show CDR1 as DFQATT and CDR2 as SNEGSKA (reference sequence). The specimen sequenced was sorted CD4+, CD8+, or CD8+CD57+ T cells (not recorded which) from PBMCs. The TCR comes from a human donor in good health, serving as a control. V gene TRBV20-1 combines with J gene TRBJ2-5; the match to TRBD1 covers 9 bases. Written as DNA, the CDR3 is TGCAGTGCAAGAGGGACAGGGAGTCCAGAGACCCAGTACTTC. It encodes CSARGTGSPETQYF.